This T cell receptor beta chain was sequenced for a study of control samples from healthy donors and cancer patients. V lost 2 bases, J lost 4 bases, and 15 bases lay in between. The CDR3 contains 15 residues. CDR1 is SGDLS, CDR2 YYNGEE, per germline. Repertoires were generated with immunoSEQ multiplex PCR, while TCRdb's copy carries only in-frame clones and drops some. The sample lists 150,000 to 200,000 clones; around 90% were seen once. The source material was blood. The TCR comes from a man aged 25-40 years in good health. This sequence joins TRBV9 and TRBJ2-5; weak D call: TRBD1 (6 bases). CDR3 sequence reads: CASSVTRGPGETQYF. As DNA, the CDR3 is TGTGCCAGCAGCGTGACCAGGGGCCCGGGAGAGACCCAGTACTTC.